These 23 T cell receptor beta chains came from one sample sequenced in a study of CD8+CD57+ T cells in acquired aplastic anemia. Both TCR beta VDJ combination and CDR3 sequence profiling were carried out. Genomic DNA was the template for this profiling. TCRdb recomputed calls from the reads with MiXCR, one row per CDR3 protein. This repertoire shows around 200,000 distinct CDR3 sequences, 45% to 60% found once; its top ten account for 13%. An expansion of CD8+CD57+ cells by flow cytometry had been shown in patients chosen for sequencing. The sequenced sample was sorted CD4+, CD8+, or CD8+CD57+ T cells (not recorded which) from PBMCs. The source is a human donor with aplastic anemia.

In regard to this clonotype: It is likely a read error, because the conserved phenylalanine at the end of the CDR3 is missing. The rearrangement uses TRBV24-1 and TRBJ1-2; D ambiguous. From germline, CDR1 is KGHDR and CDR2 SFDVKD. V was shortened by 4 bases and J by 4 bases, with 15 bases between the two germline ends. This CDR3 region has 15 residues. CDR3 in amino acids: CATSDPTAETYGYTS. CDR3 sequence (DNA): TGTGCCACCAGTGACCCCACGGCGGAGACCTATGGCTACACCTCC.

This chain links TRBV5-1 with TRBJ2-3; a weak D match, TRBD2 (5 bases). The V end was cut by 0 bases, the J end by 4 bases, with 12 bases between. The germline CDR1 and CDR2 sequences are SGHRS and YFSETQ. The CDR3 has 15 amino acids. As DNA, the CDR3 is TGCGCCAGCAGCTTGGAGGGTAGTAGCGCAGATACGCAGTATTTT. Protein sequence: CASSLEGSSADTQYF.

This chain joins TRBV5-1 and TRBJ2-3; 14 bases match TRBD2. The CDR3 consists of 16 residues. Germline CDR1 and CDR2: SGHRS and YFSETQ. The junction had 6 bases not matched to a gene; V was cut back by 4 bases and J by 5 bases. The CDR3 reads CASSTGTSGGRDTQYF. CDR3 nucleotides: TGCGCCAGCAGCACCGGGACTAGCGGGGGCAGAGATACGCAGTATTTT.

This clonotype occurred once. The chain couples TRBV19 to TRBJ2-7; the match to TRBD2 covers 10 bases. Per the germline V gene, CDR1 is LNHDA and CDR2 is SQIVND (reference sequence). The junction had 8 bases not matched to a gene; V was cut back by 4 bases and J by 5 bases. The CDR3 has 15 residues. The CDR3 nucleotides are TGTGCCAGTAGTAGGGAGCGGGAGGGCCCCAACGAGCAGTACTTC. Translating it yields CASSREREGPNEQYF.

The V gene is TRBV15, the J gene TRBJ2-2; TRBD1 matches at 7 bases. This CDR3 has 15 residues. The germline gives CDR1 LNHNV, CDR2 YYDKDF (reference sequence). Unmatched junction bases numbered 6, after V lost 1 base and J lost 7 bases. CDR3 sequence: CATSRVQGVNGELFF. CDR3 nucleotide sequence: TGTGCCACCAGCAGAGTTCAGGGGGTGAACGGGGAGCTGTTTTTT.

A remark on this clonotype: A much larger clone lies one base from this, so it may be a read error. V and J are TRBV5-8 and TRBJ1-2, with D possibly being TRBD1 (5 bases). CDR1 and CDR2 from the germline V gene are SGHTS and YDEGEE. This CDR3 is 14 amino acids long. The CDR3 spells CASSYLQANYGDTF. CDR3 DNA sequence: TGTGCCAGCAGCTACCTACAGGCAAACTATGGCGACACCTTC.

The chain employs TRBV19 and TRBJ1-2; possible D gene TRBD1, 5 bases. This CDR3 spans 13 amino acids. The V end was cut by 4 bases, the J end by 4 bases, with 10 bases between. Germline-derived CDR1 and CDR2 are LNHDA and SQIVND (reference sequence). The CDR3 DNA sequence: TGTGCCAGTAGTACGGGGACGCCCTATGGCTACACCTTC. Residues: CASSTGTPYGYTF.

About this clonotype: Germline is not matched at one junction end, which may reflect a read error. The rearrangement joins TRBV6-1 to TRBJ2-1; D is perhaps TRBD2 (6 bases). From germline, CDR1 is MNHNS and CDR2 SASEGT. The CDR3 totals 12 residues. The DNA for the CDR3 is TGTGCCAGCAGTCGGGGGAGGTACGAGCAGCTCTTC. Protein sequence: CASSRGRYEQLF.

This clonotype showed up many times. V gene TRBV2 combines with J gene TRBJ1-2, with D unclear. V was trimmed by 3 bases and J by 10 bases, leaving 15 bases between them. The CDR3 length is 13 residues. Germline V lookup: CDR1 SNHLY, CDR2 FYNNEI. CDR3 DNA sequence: TGTGCCAGCAGTGACCCCAGAGAGGGTACCTACACCTTC. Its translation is CASSDPREGTYTF. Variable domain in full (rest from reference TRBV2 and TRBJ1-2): EPEVTQTPSHQVTQMGQEVILRCVPISNHLYFYWYRQILGQKVEFLVSFYNNEISEKSEIFDDQFSVERPDGSNFTLKIRSTKLEDSAMYFCASSDPREGTYTFGSGTRLTVV.

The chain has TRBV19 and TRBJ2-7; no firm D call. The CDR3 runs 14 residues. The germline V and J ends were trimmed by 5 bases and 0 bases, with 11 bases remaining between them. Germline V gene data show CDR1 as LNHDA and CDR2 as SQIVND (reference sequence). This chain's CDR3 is CASSSQHSSYEQYF. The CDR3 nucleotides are TGTGCCAGTAGTTCTCAACACAGCTCCTACGAGCAGTACTTC.

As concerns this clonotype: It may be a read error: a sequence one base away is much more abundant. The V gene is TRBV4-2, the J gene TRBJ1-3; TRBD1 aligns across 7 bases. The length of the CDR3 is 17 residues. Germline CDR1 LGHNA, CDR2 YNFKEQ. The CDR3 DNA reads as TGTGCCAGCAGCCAAGAGGGACAGACAAGATCTGGAAACACCATGTATTTT. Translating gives CASSQEGQTRSGNTMYF.

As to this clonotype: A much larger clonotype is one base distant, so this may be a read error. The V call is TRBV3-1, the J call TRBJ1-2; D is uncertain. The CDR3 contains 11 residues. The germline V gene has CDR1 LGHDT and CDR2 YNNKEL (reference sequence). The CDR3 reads CASRLGYGYAF. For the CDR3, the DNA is TGTGCCAGCCGATTGGGATATGGCTACGCCTTC.

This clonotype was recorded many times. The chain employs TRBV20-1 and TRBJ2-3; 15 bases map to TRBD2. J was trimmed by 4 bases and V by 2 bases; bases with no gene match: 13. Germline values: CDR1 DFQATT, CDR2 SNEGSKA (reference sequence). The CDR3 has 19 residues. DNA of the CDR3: TGCAGTGCTAGAACTTCCCCGGGACTAGCGGGGGGACGGGCAGATACGCAGTATTTT. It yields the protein CSARTSPGLAGGRADTQYF.

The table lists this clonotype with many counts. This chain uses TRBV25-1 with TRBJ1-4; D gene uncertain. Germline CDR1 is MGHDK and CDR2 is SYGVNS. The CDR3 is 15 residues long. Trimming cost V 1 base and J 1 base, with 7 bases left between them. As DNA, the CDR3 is TGTGCCAGCAGTGAATGGATGGGAACTAATGAAAAACTGTTTTTT. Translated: CASSEWMGTNEKLFF. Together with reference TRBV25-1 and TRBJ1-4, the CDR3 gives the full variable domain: EADIYQTPRYLVIGTGKKITLECSQTMGHDKMYWYQQDPGMELHLIHYSYGVNSTEKGDLSSESTVSRIRTEHFPLTLESARPSHTSQYLCASSEWMGTNEKLFFGSGTQLSVL.

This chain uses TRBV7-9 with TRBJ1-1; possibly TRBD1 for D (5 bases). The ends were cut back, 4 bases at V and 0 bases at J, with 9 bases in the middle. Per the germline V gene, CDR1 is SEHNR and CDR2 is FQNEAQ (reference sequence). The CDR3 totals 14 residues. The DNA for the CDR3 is TGTGCCAGCAGCTACGGGACGGTGAACACTGAAGCTTTCTTT. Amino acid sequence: CASSYGTVNTEAFF.

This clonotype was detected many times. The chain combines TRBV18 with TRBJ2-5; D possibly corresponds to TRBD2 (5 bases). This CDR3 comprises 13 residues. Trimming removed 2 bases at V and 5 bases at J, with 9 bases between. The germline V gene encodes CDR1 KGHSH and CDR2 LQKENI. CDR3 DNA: TGTGCCAGCTCACCATCTAGCAGGGAGACCCAGTACTTC. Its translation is CASSPSSRETQYF.

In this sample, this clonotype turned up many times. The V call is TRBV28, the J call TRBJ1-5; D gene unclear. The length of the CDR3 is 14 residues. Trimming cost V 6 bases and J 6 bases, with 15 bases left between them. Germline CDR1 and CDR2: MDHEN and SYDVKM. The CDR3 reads CASRLNNLGQPQHF. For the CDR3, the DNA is TGTGCCAGCAGACTGAATAATTTGGGTCAGCCCCAGCATTTT.

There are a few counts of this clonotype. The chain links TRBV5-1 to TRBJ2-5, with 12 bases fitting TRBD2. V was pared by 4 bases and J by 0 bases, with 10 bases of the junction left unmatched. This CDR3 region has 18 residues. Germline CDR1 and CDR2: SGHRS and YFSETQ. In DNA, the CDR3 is TGCGCCAGCAGCGGGGGGCAAACTAGCGGGGGGTACCAAGAGACCCAGTACTTC. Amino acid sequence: CASSGGQTSGGYQETQYF.

This chain's CDR3 is CSASTGLETQYF. The CDR3 DNA reads as TGCAGTGCCTCGACAGGGTTGGAGACCCAGTACTTC. V usage is TRBV20-1 and J usage is TRBJ2-5, with 7 bases matching TRBD1. This CDR3 has 12 residues. From germline, CDR1 is DFQATT and CDR2 SNEGSKA (reference sequence). V lost 6 bases to trimming and J lost 5 bases; unmatched junction nucleotides: 6.

The CDR3 DNA reads TGTGCCAGCAGCCAAGCCCGTAGCTCCTCTGGAAACACCATATATTTT. It translates to CASSQARSSSGNTIYF. The rearrangement joins TRBV3-1 to TRBJ1-3; D unclear. The V end lost 1 base, the J end lost 0 bases, and 10 bases lay between the germline ends. This CDR3 is built from 16 residues. CDR1 is LGHDT and CDR2 is YNNKEL in the germline V gene (reference sequence).

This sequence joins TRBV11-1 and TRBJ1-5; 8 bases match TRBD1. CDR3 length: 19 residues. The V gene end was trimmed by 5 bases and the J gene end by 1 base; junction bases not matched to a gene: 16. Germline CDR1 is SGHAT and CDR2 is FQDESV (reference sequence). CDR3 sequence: CASSLRQGSPQMSNQPQHF. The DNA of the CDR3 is TGTGCCAGCAGCCTAAGACAGGGGTCCCCCCAGATGAGCAATCAGCCCCAGCATTTT.

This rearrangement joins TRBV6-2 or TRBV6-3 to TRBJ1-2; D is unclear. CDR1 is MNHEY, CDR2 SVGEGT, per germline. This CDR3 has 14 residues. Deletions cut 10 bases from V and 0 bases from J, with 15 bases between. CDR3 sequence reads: CATWPYIANYGYTF. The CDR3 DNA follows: TGTGCCACTTGGCCCTACATTGCTAACTATGGCTACACCTTC.

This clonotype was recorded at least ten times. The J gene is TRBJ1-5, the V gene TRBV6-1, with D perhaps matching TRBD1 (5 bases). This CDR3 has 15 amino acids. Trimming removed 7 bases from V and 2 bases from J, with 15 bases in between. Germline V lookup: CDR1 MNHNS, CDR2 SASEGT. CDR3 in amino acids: CASTLGDFRNQPQHF. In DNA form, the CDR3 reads TGTGCCAGCACCCTTGGGGACTTCCGCAATCAGCCCCAGCATTTT.